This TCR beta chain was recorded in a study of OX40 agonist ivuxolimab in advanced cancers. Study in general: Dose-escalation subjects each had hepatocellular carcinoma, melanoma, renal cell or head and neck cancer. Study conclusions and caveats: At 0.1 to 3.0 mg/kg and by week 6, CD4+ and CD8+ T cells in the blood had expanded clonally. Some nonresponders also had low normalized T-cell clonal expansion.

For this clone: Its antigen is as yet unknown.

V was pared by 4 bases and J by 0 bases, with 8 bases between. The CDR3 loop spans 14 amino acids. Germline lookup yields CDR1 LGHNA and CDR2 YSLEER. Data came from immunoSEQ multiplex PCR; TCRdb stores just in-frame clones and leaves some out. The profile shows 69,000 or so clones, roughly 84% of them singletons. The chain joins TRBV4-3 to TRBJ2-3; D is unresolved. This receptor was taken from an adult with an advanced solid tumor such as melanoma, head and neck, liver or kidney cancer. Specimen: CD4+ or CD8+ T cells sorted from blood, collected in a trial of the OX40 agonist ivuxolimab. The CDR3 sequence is CASSPSTSTDTQYF. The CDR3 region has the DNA TGCGCCAGCAGCCCTAGTACTAGCACAGATACGCAGTATTTT.